Listed below are T cell receptor beta chains from one sample, sequenced in a study of T cell repertoires in cytomegalovirus infection. TCRdb passed the reads through MiXCR, listing each CDR3 protein once. In the table there are some 400,000 distinct CDR3 sequences, 31% of which are singletons. The sequenced material came from PBMCs. These receptors were obtained from a human donor in good health (CMV status not recorded). Some clones in this sample may be carry-over from other donors' samples. The CDR3 runs from the conserved cysteine through the conserved F or W. The order of the fields is J gene, clone size, CDR3 length, V gene, D gene, CDR3 DNA, CDR3 protein. D genes are given only for firm matches. Clone size is shown for a subset of rows, as once, few, many or a class of expanded clone.

J gene: TRBJ2-7
clone size: once
CDR3 length: 17
V gene: TRBV27
D gene: NA
CDR3 DNA: TGTGCCAGCAGTCGACCTACCCGGAACAGGCGCGAGTGGGAGCAGTACTTC
CDR3 protein: CASSRPTRNRREWEQYF

J gene: TRBJ2-5
clone size: NA
CDR3 length: 15
V gene: TRBV6-5
D gene: NA
CDR3 DNA: TGTGCCAGCAGTTACTCCCCGGGGGCGGGGGAGACCCAGTACTTC
CDR3 protein: CASSYSPGAGETQYF

J gene: TRBJ1-6
clone size: NA
CDR3 length: 15
V gene: TRBV6-1
D gene: NA
CDR3 DNA: TGTGCCAGCAGTGAAGAAAGGGGGACTAATTCACCCCTCCACTTT
CDR3 protein: CASSEERGTNSPLHF

J gene: TRBJ1-5
clone size: many
CDR3 length: 19
V gene: TRBV7-9
D gene: TRBD1
CDR3 DNA: TGTGCCAGCAGCTCGAGTGTACGGGACAGGGATGGAAACAATCAGCCCCAGCATTTT
CDR3 protein: CASSSSVRDRDGNNQPQHF

J gene: TRBJ2-3
clone size: many
CDR3 length: 16
V gene: TRBV7-8
D gene: NA
CDR3 DNA: TGTGCCAGCAGCTTAGACGGGATATCTCTTACAGATACGCAGTATTTT
CDR3 protein: CASSLDGISLTDTQYF

J gene: TRBJ2-3
clone size: NA
CDR3 length: 12
V gene: TRBV15
D gene: NA
CDR3 DNA: TGTGCCACCAGCAGTTCTACAGATACGCAGTATTTT
CDR3 protein: CATSSSTDTQYF

J gene: TRBJ1-2
clone size: few
CDR3 length: 11
V gene: TRBV7-6
D gene: NA
CDR3 DNA: TGTGCCAGCAGCTCCGGGAGCGGTTACACCTTC
CDR3 protein: CASSSGSGYTF

J gene: TRBJ2-1
clone size: NA
CDR3 length: 13
V gene: TRBV6-8
D gene: NA
CDR3 DNA: TGTGCCAGCCGCGGATGGGGGGCCGATGAGCAGTTCTTC
CDR3 protein: CASRGWGADEQFF

J gene: TRBJ2-1
clone size: few
CDR3 length: 19
V gene: TRBV11-2
D gene: TRBD2
CDR3 DNA: TGTGCCAGCAGCTTAGACGGGCGGGTAGCGGGGGTAGCCTACAATGAGCAGTTCTTC
CDR3 protein: CASSLDGRVAGVAYNEQFF

J gene: TRBJ2-7
clone size: many
CDR3 length: 16
V gene: TRBV7-8
D gene: TRBD2
CDR3 DNA: TGTGCCAGCACCCAAGCTAGCGGGGGATTCCCATTCGAGCAGTACTTC
CDR3 protein: CASTQASGGFPFEQYF

J gene: TRBJ2-2
clone size: NA
CDR3 length: 17
V gene: TRBV19
D gene: NA
CDR3 DNA: TGTGCCAGTGAAGAGGGGGGTGGCGGGGTGAACACCGGGGAGCTGTTTTTT
CDR3 protein: CASEEGGGGVNTGELFF

J gene: TRBJ1-2
clone size: many
CDR3 length: 16
V gene: TRBV7-3
D gene: TRBD1
CDR3 DNA: TGTGCCAGCAGCTTACGGCTTCTCAGACAGGGGAATGGCTACACCTTC
CDR3 protein: CASSLRLLRQGNGYTF

J gene: TRBJ2-5
clone size: NA
CDR3 length: 14
V gene: TRBV10-2
D gene: NA
CDR3 DNA: TGCGCCAGCAACAACTTCTCCTCCCAAGAGACCCAGTACTTC
CDR3 protein: CASNNFSSQETQYF

J gene: TRBJ2-1
clone size: NA
CDR3 length: 14
V gene: TRBV3-1
D gene: NA
CDR3 DNA: TGTGCCAGCAGCCAAGGGGGCGGGGTCAATGAGCAGTTCTTC
CDR3 protein: CASSQGGGVNEQFF

J gene: TRBJ2-5
clone size: few
CDR3 length: 17
V gene: TRBV4-2
D gene: TRBD2
CDR3 DNA: TGTGCCAGCAGCCAAGAAAGGCGGGGGGGCCTCGAAGAGACCCAGTACTTC
CDR3 protein: CASSQERRGGLEETQYF

J gene: TRBJ2-3
clone size: many
CDR3 length: 15
V gene: TRBV7-6
D gene: TRBD2
CDR3 DNA: TGTGCCAGCAGCTCTAGCGGGGGGAGCACAGATACGCAGTATTTT
CDR3 protein: CASSSSGGSTDTQYF

J gene: TRBJ1-2
clone size: NA
CDR3 length: 16
V gene: TRBV4-1
D gene: TRBD1
CDR3 DNA: TGCGCCAGCAGCCATCGCTCGACAGGGTACAACTATGGCTACACCTTC
CDR3 protein: CASSHRSTGYNYGYTF

J gene: TRBJ1-1
clone size: many
CDR3 length: 11
V gene: TRBV13
D gene: NA
CDR3 DNA: TGTGCCAGCAGCTTTGCGGGTGAGGCTTTCTTT
CDR3 protein: CASSFAGEAFF

J gene: TRBJ1-4
clone size: many
CDR3 length: 21
V gene: TRBV7-8
D gene: NA
CDR3 DNA: TGTGCCAGCAGTTACACCCCTCCGAATGGATGGCGAAACCGTGCAAATGAAAAACTGTTTTTT
CDR3 protein: CASSYTPPNGWRNRANEKLFF

J gene: TRBJ2-1
clone size: many
CDR3 length: 13
V gene: TRBV11-3
D gene: TRBD1
CDR3 DNA: TGTGCCAGCAGCCCCTGGACAGGGAATGAGCAGTTCTTC
CDR3 protein: CASSPWTGNEQFF

J gene: TRBJ2-5
clone size: many
CDR3 length: 15
V gene: TRBV7-2
D gene: TRBD1
CDR3 DNA: TGTGCCAGCAGCGAACAGAGGGGGCGCGGAGAGACCCAGTACTTC
CDR3 protein: CASSEQRGRGETQYF

J gene: TRBJ1-2
clone size: NA
CDR3 length: 16
V gene: TRBV12-3/TRBV12-4
D gene: TRBD1
CDR3 DNA: TGTGCCAGCAGCCCCCTCGGAACCGGGACAGGTTATGGCTACACCTTC
CDR3 protein: CASSPLGTGTGYGYTF

J gene: TRBJ2-5
clone size: many
CDR3 length: 15
V gene: TRBV11-2
D gene: NA
CDR3 DNA: TGTGCCAGCAGCCAGGGGGAGGGGGCATTTGAGACCCAGTACTTC
CDR3 protein: CASSQGEGAFETQYF

J gene: TRBJ1-5
clone size: few
CDR3 length: 16
V gene: TRBV20-1
D gene: NA
CDR3 DNA: TGCAGTCCCTACAGGGAGTGGGAGATCGGCAATCAGCCCCAGCATTTT
CDR3 protein: CSPYREWEIGNQPQHF

J gene: TRBJ1-1
clone size: NA
CDR3 length: 14
V gene: TRBV5-6
D gene: NA
CDR3 DNA: TGTGCCAGCAGCCCAGGAACACAGGGTACTGAAGCTTTCTTT
CDR3 protein: CASSPGTQGTEAFF

J gene: TRBJ2-2
clone size: few
CDR3 length: 13
V gene: TRBV5-1
D gene: NA
CDR3 DNA: TGCGCCAGCAGAAATGGACAGACCGGGGAGCTGTTTTTT
CDR3 protein: CASRNGQTGELFF

J gene: TRBJ2-3
clone size: few
CDR3 length: 15
V gene: TRBV28
D gene: TRBD2
CDR3 DNA: TGTGCCAGCAGCCGCGGTGGGGGGGGGGCAGATACGCAGTATTTT
CDR3 protein: CASSRGGGGADTQYF

J gene: TRBJ1-1
clone size: NA
CDR3 length: 17
V gene: TRBV7-8
D gene: NA
CDR3 DNA: TGTGCCAGCAGCGCCACCGGGACGCGGTCTCCGGGGACTGAAGCTTTCTTT
CDR3 protein: CASSATGTRSPGTEAFF

J gene: TRBJ2-7
clone size: many
CDR3 length: 14
V gene: TRBV7-2
D gene: NA
CDR3 DNA: TGTGCCAGCAGCCGACAACGGTTCGCCTACGAGCAGTACTTC
CDR3 protein: CASSRQRFAYEQYF

J gene: TRBJ2-2
clone size: NA
CDR3 length: 20
V gene: TRBV19
D gene: NA
CDR3 DNA: TGTGCCAGTAGTATTAACTCGTGGGGAAGGGCTGAAACGAACACCGGGGAGCTGTTTTTT
CDR3 protein: CASSINSWGRAETNTGELFF

J gene: TRBJ1-1
clone size: NA
CDR3 length: 16
V gene: TRBV5-1
D gene: NA
CDR3 DNA: TGCGCCAGCAGCTACACCCAGGGAAATTCGAACACTGAAGCTTTCTTT
CDR3 protein: CASSYTQGNSNTEAFF

J gene: TRBJ2-1
clone size: few
CDR3 length: 12
V gene: TRBV2
D gene: TRBD2
CDR3 DNA: TGTGCCAGCAGTGTCCTAGCGGGGGGGCAGTTCTTC
CDR3 protein: CASSVLAGGQFF

J gene: TRBJ2-2
clone size: many
CDR3 length: 14
V gene: TRBV12-3/TRBV12-4
D gene: TRBD1
CDR3 DNA: TGTGCCAGCAGCACAGGGGGCGCGGTCGGGGAGCTGTTTTTT
CDR3 protein: CASSTGGAVGELFF

J gene: TRBJ1-5
clone size: NA
CDR3 length: 13
V gene: TRBV29-1
D gene: NA
CDR3 DNA: TGCAGCGTTACTGACGGAAGCAATCAGCCCCAGCATTTT
CDR3 protein: CSVTDGSNQPQHF

J gene: TRBJ1-5
clone size: few
CDR3 length: 14
V gene: TRBV9
D gene: NA
CDR3 DNA: TGTGCCAGCAGCCCACCGGGTTTCAATCAGCCCCAGCATTTT
CDR3 protein: CASSPPGFNQPQHF

J gene: TRBJ2-1
clone size: once
CDR3 length: 14
V gene: TRBV24-1
D gene: TRBD2
CDR3 DNA: TGTGCCACCGGTCCTAGCGGGGGTTACAATGAGCAGTTCTTC
CDR3 protein: CATGPSGGYNEQFF

J gene: TRBJ2-7
clone size: few
CDR3 length: 15
V gene: TRBV6-6
D gene: NA
CDR3 DNA: TGTGCCAGCAGTTACAGCCCAGAAATCTCCTACGAGCAGTACTTC
CDR3 protein: CASSYSPEISYEQYF

J gene: TRBJ2-7
clone size: many
CDR3 length: 12
V gene: TRBV28
D gene: NA
CDR3 DNA: TGTGCCAGCAGTTTAGTGACCTACGAGCAGTACTTC
CDR3 protein: CASSLVTYEQYF

J gene: TRBJ2-7
clone size: few
CDR3 length: 16
V gene: TRBV7-6
D gene: TRBD2
CDR3 DNA: TGTGCCAGCAGCGCCTTAGCGGGGGGCTCTCTCTACGAGCAGTACTTC
CDR3 protein: CASSALAGGSLYEQYF

J gene: TRBJ1-5
clone size: NA
CDR3 length: 14
V gene: TRBV7-9
D gene: NA
CDR3 DNA: TGTGCCAGCAGCGACCGGGACCCCGATCAGCCCCAGCATTTT
CDR3 protein: CASSDRDPDQPQHF

J gene: TRBJ2-3
clone size: NA
CDR3 length: 15
V gene: TRBV12-3/TRBV12-4
D gene: NA
CDR3 DNA: TGTGCCAGCACCTTGAGTGGTGCTGGAACAGATACGCAGTATTTT
CDR3 protein: CASTLSGAGTDTQYF

J gene: TRBJ2-5
clone size: few
CDR3 length: 13
V gene: TRBV20-1
D gene: TRBD1
CDR3 DNA: TGCAGCATTCCGGGACAGGGCCAAGAGACCCAGTACTTC
CDR3 protein: CSIPGQGQETQYF

J gene: TRBJ1-1
clone size: NA
CDR3 length: 13
V gene: TRBV6-4
D gene: TRBD1
CDR3 DNA: TGTGCCAGCAGATTGACAGGGACCACTGAAGCTTTCTTT
CDR3 protein: CASRLTGTTEAFF

J gene: TRBJ1-6
clone size: few
CDR3 length: 14
V gene: TRBV19
D gene: NA
CDR3 DNA: TGTGCCAGTAGGGAGAGCTCCTATAATTCACCCCTCCACTTT
CDR3 protein: CASRESSYNSPLHF

J gene: TRBJ1-2
clone size: many
CDR3 length: 17
V gene: TRBV7-2
D gene: TRBD1
CDR3 DNA: TGTGCCAGCAGCTCCCTAGGCGGGACAGCCCAGCACTATGGCTACACCTTC
CDR3 protein: CASSSLGGTAQHYGYTF

J gene: TRBJ1-2
clone size: few
CDR3 length: 14
V gene: TRBV12-3/TRBV12-4
D gene: NA
CDR3 DNA: TGTGCCAGCACTCCAGTGGGAGGGCGGTATGGCTACACCTTC
CDR3 protein: CASTPVGGRYGYTF